One sample yielded the 22 T cell receptor beta chains listed below, sequenced in a study of cytomegalovirus exposure and HLA in healthy donors (dated by TCRdb to about 2017). The library was made by the immunoSEQ multiplex PCR assay. For the multiplex PCR, a mixture combining 60 forward primers for TCR Vbeta segments and 13 reverse primers for TCR Jbeta segments was used. In its TCRdb copy, this immuneACCESS table keeps in-frame sequences only and misses some clones. Where compared with another copy, unresolved V genes explain less than half of these, and the others have no known cause. The sample records approximately 160,000 clones, around 75% of which are singletons. 4.7% of the sample lies in the top ten. The specimen sequenced was PBMCs. Receptor source: a man aged 18-30 years in good health and CMV-seropositive.

This sequence joins TRBV27 and TRBJ1-4; 9 positions agree with TRBD1. Germline CDR1 MNHEY, CDR2 SMNVEV (reference sequence). The ends lost 5 bases at V and 7 bases at J; junction bases unmatched: 8. The CDR3 is 15 amino acids. The CDR3 here is CASSPTGQGSEKLFF. The CDR3 DNA reads as TGTGCCAGCAGTCCGACGGGACAGGGAAGTGAAAAACTGTTTTTT.

A remark on this clone: This specimen includes other DNA sequences encoding the same CDR3. The J gene is TRBJ1-1, the V gene TRBV19; D gene uncertain. Trimming cost V 5 bases and J 1 base, with 8 bases left between them. This CDR3 has 13 amino acids. CDR1 and CDR2 (germline): LNHDA, SQIVND (reference sequence). DNA of the CDR3: TGTGCCAGTAGTCCGACACAGAACACTGAAGCTTTCTTT. Translated, it gives CASSPTQNTEAFF.

This clone occurred once. The V gene is TRBV9, the J gene TRBJ2-6, with no clear D. Germline CDR1 reads SGDLS; CDR2 reads YYNGEE. The CDR3 is 14 residues long. Trimming left V 4 bases short and J 4 bases short, with 9 bases between. The CDR3: CASSPLEGANVLTF. DNA of the CDR3: TGTGCCAGCAGCCCCTTAGAAGGGGCCAACGTCCTGACTTTC. The full variable domain, its missing parts supplied by reference TRBV9 and TRBJ2-6, is DSGVTQTPKHLITATGQRVTLRCSPRSGDLSVYWYQQSLDQGLQFLIQYYNGEERAKGNILERFSAQQFPDLHSELNLSSLELGDSALYFCASSPLEGANVLTFGAGSRLTVL.

The CDR3 sequence is CASSPSEGSQYF. The DNA of the CDR3 is TGTGCCAGCAGTCCCAGCGAGGGTTCGCAGTATTTT. The genes are TRBV6-1 and TRBJ2-3; TRBD2 might be the D (5 bases). Germline lookup yields CDR1 MNHNS and CDR2 SASEGT. The V gene lost 5 bases and the J gene lost 10 bases, with 13 bases spanning the gap. This CDR3 has 12 residues.

This clone has just a few counts. The chain carries TRBV11-2 and TRBJ2-7; 7 bases agree with TRBD1. The V gene's germline CDR1 is SGHAT and CDR2 FQNNGV. The CDR3 runs 15 residues. Trimming took 5 bases from V and 3 from J; bases not matched to a gene: 10. CDR3 amino acids: CASSLRGQLNYEQYV. The DNA for the CDR3 is TGTGCCAGCAGCCTAAGGGGACAGCTGAACTACGAGCAGTACGTC.

This clone was observed a few times. J is TRBJ1-1 and V is TRBV7-2; 7 nucleotides agree with TRBD1. V was pared by 2 bases and J by 4 bases, with 10 bases of the junction left unmatched. The germline gives CDR1 SGHTA, CDR2 FQGNSA. The CDR3 loop spans 16 amino acids. The DNA of the CDR3 is TGTGCCAGCAGCTTAATCAGGGGGTACGAGGGCACTGAAGCTTTCTTT. Translated: CASSLIRGYEGTEAFF. Full variable domain (remainder filled in from reference TRBV7-2 and TRBJ1-1): GAGVSQSPSNKVTEKGKDVELRCDPISGHTALYWYRQSLGQGLEFLIYFQGNSAPDKSGLPSDRFSAERTGGSVSTLTIQRTQQEDSAVYLCASSLIRGYEGTEAFFGQGTRLTVV.

The table lists this clone with a few counts. The rearrangement links TRBV5-4 to TRBJ1-1, with 9 bases identical to TRBD1. The trim removed 2 bases at V and 0 bases at J, leaving 2 bases unmatched. Germline CDR1 SGHNT, CDR2 YYREEE (reference sequence). The CDR3 has 15 residues. As DNA, the CDR3 is TGTGCCAGCAGCTTAAGGGACAGGGTGAACACTGAAGCTTTCTTT. Translation: CASSLRDRVNTEAFF.

The chain has TRBV5-1 and TRBJ2-5; no clear D. The CDR3 contains 14 residues. CDR1 is SGHRS, CDR2 YFSETQ, per germline. V shed 0 bases and J shed 5 bases, with 11 bases lying between them. CDR3 loop: CASSLGPPGETQYF. The CDR3 DNA follows: TGCGCCAGCAGCTTGGGCCCGCCCGGTGAGACCCAGTACTTC.

The CDR3 sequence: CATSGAPRLLGEQFF. As DNA, the CDR3 is TGTGCCACCAGCGGCGCACCGAGACTCTTAGGTGAGCAGTTCTTC. The V and J genes are TRBV15 and TRBJ2-1; D is unclear. Germline V gene data show CDR1 as LNHNV and CDR2 as YYDKDF (reference sequence). Between the trimmed V and J ends, which lost 5 bases and 9 bases, there was a span of 20 bases. This CDR3 has 15 amino acids. Complete variable domain (other parts from reference TRBV15 and TRBJ2-1): DAMVIQNPRYQVTQFGKPVTLSCSQTLNHNVMYWYQQKSSQAPKLLFHYYDKDFNNEADTPDNFQSRRPNTSFCFLDIRSPGLGDTAMYLCATSGAPRLLGEQFFGPGTRLTVL.

The rearrangement uses TRBV30 and TRBJ1-2; unclear D gene. Germline loops: CDR1 GTSNPN, CDR2 SVGIG (reference sequence). The V and J ends lost 1 base and 2 bases respectively, with 11 bases between them. The CDR3 has 14 amino acids. The CDR3 sequence: CAWSGYSGNYGYTF. Here the CDR3 DNA reads TGTGCCTGGAGTGGCTACTCGGGGAACTATGGCTACACCTTC.

The rearrangement uses TRBV9 and TRBJ1-1; 9 bases fit TRBD1. The V and J ends lost 3 bases and 8 bases, in that order; junction bases with no gene match: 8. Germline V gives CDR1 SGDLS, CDR2 YYNGEE. This CDR3 contains 14 residues. CDR3 DNA sequence: TGTGCCAGCAGCGCCTCTTCTACAGGGGGCGAAGCTTTCTTT. Translating gives CASSASSTGGEAFF. Full variable domain (outside the CDR3, taken from reference TRBV9 and TRBJ1-1): DSGVTQTPKHLITATGQRVTLRCSPRSGDLSVYWYQQSLDQGLQFLIQYYNGEERAKGNILERFSAQQFPDLHSELNLSSLELGDSALYFCASSASSTGGEAFFGQGTRLTVV.

This clone was counted between two and nine times. J is TRBJ1-5 and V is TRBV6-6, with TRBD1 as a possible D gene (5 bases). The V and J ends lost 5 bases and 4 bases respectively, with 12 bases between them. This CDR3 has 14 residues. Germline V lookup: CDR1 MNHNY, CDR2 SVGAGI (reference sequence). As DNA, the CDR3 is TGTGCCAGCAGTGTGTCAGGGTCAAATCAGCCCCAGCATTTT. Encoded protein: CASSVSGSNQPQHF.

The chain is built from TRBV11-2 and TRBJ2-2; 7 nucleotides agree with TRBD1. The V segment lost 5 bases and the J segment 13 bases; nucleotides outside the gene matches: 10. Germline V gives CDR1 SGHAT, CDR2 FQNNGV. There are 13 residues in the CDR3. The CDR3 loop reads CASSPLGQARLFF. In nucleotides, the CDR3 is TGTGCCAGCAGCCCCCTAGGACAGGCGAGGCTGTTTTTT.

The rearrangement links TRBV21-1 to TRBJ2-3; TRBD1, the table's D call, was not compared with the DNA. TRBV21-1 is a recognized pseudogene. This CDR3 is 14 amino acids long. The CDR3 sequence is CASTTTGGIDTQYF. The DNA of the CDR3 is TGTGCCAGCACCACAACAGGGGGCATTGATACGCAGTATTTT.

The chain combines TRBV7-8 with TRBJ1-1, with TRBD1 matching over 8 bases. The CDR3 extends over 19 amino acids. Unmatched junction bases numbered 16, after V lost 0 bases and J lost 4 bases. Germline CDR1 and CDR2: SGHVS and FQNEAQ. Here the CDR3 reads CASSLALIEDRVRSTEAFF. The CDR3, as DNA: TGTGCCAGCAGCTTAGCGCTAATAGAGGACAGGGTTCGAAGCACTGAAGCTTTCTTT.

V is TRBV9 and J is TRBJ1-3; D ambiguous. The V end lost 4 bases, the J end lost 0 bases, and 11 bases lay between the germline ends. The CDR3 is 15 amino acids. The V gene's germline CDR1 is SGDLS and CDR2 YYNGEE. This chain's CDR3 is CASSPGSLSGNTIYF. DNA for the CDR3: TGTGCCAGCAGCCCCGGTTCTCTCTCTGGAAACACCATATATTTT.

The chain couples TRBV10-3 to TRBJ1-2; D not resolved. V was shortened by 2 bases and J by 4 bases, with 8 bases between the two germline ends. Germline V gene lookup returns CDR1 ENHRY and CDR2 SYGVKD. The CDR3 contains 13 residues. In nucleotides, the CDR3 is TGTGCCATCAGTGAGAGAGGTGTCTATGGCTACACCTTC. Protein product: CAISERGVYGYTF.

J is TRBJ2-7 and V is TRBV7-2; a weak D match, TRBD1 (6 bases). This CDR3 has 15 residues. Germline V gene sequence: CDR1 SGHTA, CDR2 FQGNSA. V was trimmed by 1 base and J by 4 bases, leaving 14 bases between them. The CDR3 coding sequence is TGTGCCAGCAGCTTAGAGGTGGGGGCCCTTTACGAGCAGTACGTC. This gives the protein CASSLEVGALYEQYV.

The rearrangement uses TRBV6-1 and TRBJ2-7; 8 nucleotides match TRBD1. CDR1 is MNHNS and CDR2 is SASEGT in the germline V gene. V gave up 3 bases and J gave up 0 bases; unmatched junction bases: 4. CDR3 length: 15 amino acids. The CDR3 protein is CASSDSGQVSYEQYV. The CDR3 bases are TGTGCCAGCAGTGATTCGGGACAGGTCTCCTACGAGCAGTACGTC.

This clone was detected a few times. The chain recombines TRBV6-4 with TRBJ1-4; D gene unclear. V lost 0 bases, J lost 7 bases, and 12 bases lay in between. The CDR3 is 15 amino acids. Germline V gene sequence: CDR1 MRHNA, CDR2 SNTAGT. CDR3: CASSDSGKGGEKLFF. CDR3 sequence (DNA): TGTGCCAGCAGTGACTCGGGCAAGGGAGGTGAAAAACTGTTTTTT.

The genes are TRBV30 and TRBJ2-1, with 12 bases matching TRBD2. Per germline, CDR1 GTSNPN and CDR2 SVGIG (reference sequence). This CDR3 region has 16 residues. The V segment lost 3 bases and the J segment 8 bases; nucleotides outside the gene matches: 11. The chain's CDR3 is CAWRKILAGGPDEQFF. In DNA, the CDR3 is TGTGCCTGGAGGAAGATACTAGCGGGAGGTCCGGATGAGCAGTTCTTC.

The J gene is TRBJ2-5, the V gene TRBV2, with D possibly being TRBD1 (5 bases). Germline V gene sequence: CDR1 SNHLY, CDR2 FYNNEI. The ends were cut back, 8 bases at V and 1 base at J, with 14 bases in the middle. The length of the CDR3 is 14 residues. DNA for the CDR3: TGTGCCAGCTCGAGGCAGGGAAGCCAAGAGACCCAGTACTTC. Encoded protein: CASSRQGSQETQYF. Full variable domain (missing parts from reference TRBV2 and TRBJ2-5): EPEVTQTPSHQVTQMGQEVILRCVPISNHLYFYWYRQILGQKVEFLVSFYNNEISEKSEIFDDQFSVERPDGSNFTLKIRSTKLEDSAMYFCASSRQGSQETQYFGPGTRLLVL.